What follows are 8 T cell receptor beta chains derived from one specimen sequenced in a study of T cells in Graves' hyperthyroidism and ophthalmopathy. RNA transcripts provided the source from which TCR beta CDR3 regions were amplified. During a first-round RT-PCR of the TCR CDR3, the HTBI primer set was used. TCRdb passed the multiplex PCR reads through MiXCR, listing each CDR3 protein once. The data show about 300,000 distinct CDR3 sequences, 20% to 30% seen once. Sequencing input: blood. The receptors were gathered from a man aged 35 to 55 with Graves' hyperthyroidism that later progressed to Graves' ophthalmopathy.

This clonotype was recorded many times. The chain combines TRBV6-1 with TRBJ2-5, with a possible D match to TRBD2 (6 bases). Germline lookup yields CDR1 MNHNS and CDR2 SASEGT. The CDR3 has 13 amino acids. The germline V and J ends were trimmed by 8 bases and 2 bases, with 12 bases remaining between them. The CDR3 region is CASSGVGQETQYF. Written as DNA, the CDR3 is TGTGCCAGCTCGGGAGTCGGGCAAGAGACCCAGTACTTC.

There are many counts of this clonotype. The chain has TRBV7-3 and TRBJ2-7; no definite D call. CDR1 SGHTA and CDR2 FQGTGA come from the germline V gene. The CDR3 covers 13 residues. V was cut by 4 bases and J by 3 bases, with 10 bases left in between. As DNA, the CDR3 is TGTGCCAGCAGCTCGTCACCCGGCTACGAGCAGTACTTC. Its protein product is CASSSSPGYEQYF.

The sample holds many counts of this clonotype. The chain has TRBV24-1 and TRBJ2-7; 9 bases align to TRBD1. The V segment lost 2 bases and the J segment 2 bases; nucleotides outside the gene matches: 6. The length of the CDR3 is 16 residues. The germline V gene has CDR1 KGHDR and CDR2 SFDVKD. The CDR3 loop is CATSDSPGQGTYEQYF. The DNA for the CDR3 is TGTGCCACCAGTGATTCACCGGGACAGGGAACCTACGAGCAGTACTTC.

This clonotype was observed many times. The chain links TRBV6-2 or TRBV6-3 to TRBJ2-4; D is unclear. This CDR3 is 17 amino acids long. Deletions cut 4 bases from V and 1 base from J, with 17 bases between. Germline V gene sequence: CDR1 MNHEY, CDR2 SVGEGT. CDR3 loop: CASSFKVLGIAKNIQYF. The CDR3 DNA sequence: TGTGCCAGCAGTTTTAAGGTCCTAGGCATCGCCAAAAACATTCAGTACTTC.

This chain's CDR3 is CASSSRTGNSYEQYF. CDR3 bases: TGTGCCAGCAGTAGCAGAACAGGGAACTCCTACGAGCAGTACTTC. The chain joins TRBV6-1 to TRBJ2-7, with D maybe TRBD1 (6 bases). V lost 5 bases, J lost 0 bases, and 14 bases lay in between. Germline-derived CDR1 and CDR2 are MNHNS and SASEGT. The CDR3 contains 15 residues.

This clonotype was detected many times. The chain is built from TRBV4-1 and TRBJ2-4; TRBD2 aligns across 11 bases. The CDR3 covers 19 residues. The germline CDR1 and CDR2 sequences are MGHRA and YSYEKL. With V trimmed by 1 base and J by 7 bases, 15 bases remained unmatched. This chain's CDR3 is CASSQGLSGRASGRNIQYF. DNA of the CDR3: TGCGCCAGCAGCCAAGGTCTGTCGGGCCGAGCTAGCGGGAGGAACATTCAGTACTTC.

The chain links TRBV29-1 to TRBJ2-7, with D possibly being TRBD1 (6 bases). The germline V gene encodes CDR1 SQVTM and CDR2 ANQGSEA. This CDR3 is built from 11 residues. Trimming took 4 bases from V and 12 from J, leaving 16 bases between them. CDR3 nucleotide sequence: TGCAGCGTTGGGGTCGGACAGTCACGGTACTTC. Its protein product is CSVGVGQSRYF.

This clonotype was observed at least ten times. The rearrangement links TRBV12-3 or TRBV12-4 to TRBJ1-6; 8 positions agree with TRBD1. The junction had 4 bases not matched to a gene; V was cut back by 6 bases and J by 9 bases. The CDR3 extends over 13 amino acids. In DNA form, the CDR3 reads TGTGCCAGCAGGGGACAGGTTTTTTCACCCCTCCACTTT. It codes for CASRGQVFSPLHF.